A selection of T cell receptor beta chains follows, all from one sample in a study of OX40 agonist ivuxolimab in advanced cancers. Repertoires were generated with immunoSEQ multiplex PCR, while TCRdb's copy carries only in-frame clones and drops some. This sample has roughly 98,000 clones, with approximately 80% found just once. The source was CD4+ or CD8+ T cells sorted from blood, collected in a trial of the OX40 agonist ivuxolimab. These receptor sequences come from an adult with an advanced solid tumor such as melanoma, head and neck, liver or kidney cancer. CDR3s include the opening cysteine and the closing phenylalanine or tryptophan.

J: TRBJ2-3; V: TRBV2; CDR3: CASSEGRGGVTDTQYF
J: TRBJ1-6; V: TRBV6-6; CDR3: CASSYSIAHNSPLHF
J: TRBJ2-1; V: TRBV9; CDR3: CASSPGLAENNEQFF
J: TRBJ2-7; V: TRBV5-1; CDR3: CASSPGLAGAYEQYF
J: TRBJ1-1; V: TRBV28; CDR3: CASSLIDRFPGTEAFF
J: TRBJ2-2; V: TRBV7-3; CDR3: CASSPRRDGELFF
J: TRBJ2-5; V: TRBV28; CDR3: CASSLRGGIAGFQETQYF
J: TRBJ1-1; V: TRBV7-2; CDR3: CASATMVGVTEAFF
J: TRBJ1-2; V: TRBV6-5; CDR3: CASSPREGGSFGYTF
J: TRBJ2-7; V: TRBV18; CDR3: CASSPPSSYEQYF
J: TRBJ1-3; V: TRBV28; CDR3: CATQVFRAISGNTIYF
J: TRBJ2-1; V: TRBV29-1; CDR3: CSVELAGTHNEQFF
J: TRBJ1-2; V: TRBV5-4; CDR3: CASSSPGTEGYTF
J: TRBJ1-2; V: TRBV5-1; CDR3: CASSLGQGGGTYGYTF
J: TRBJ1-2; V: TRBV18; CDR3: CASSPGGWDGYTF
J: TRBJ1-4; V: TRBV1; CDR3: CTSSRRTGCLSEKLFF